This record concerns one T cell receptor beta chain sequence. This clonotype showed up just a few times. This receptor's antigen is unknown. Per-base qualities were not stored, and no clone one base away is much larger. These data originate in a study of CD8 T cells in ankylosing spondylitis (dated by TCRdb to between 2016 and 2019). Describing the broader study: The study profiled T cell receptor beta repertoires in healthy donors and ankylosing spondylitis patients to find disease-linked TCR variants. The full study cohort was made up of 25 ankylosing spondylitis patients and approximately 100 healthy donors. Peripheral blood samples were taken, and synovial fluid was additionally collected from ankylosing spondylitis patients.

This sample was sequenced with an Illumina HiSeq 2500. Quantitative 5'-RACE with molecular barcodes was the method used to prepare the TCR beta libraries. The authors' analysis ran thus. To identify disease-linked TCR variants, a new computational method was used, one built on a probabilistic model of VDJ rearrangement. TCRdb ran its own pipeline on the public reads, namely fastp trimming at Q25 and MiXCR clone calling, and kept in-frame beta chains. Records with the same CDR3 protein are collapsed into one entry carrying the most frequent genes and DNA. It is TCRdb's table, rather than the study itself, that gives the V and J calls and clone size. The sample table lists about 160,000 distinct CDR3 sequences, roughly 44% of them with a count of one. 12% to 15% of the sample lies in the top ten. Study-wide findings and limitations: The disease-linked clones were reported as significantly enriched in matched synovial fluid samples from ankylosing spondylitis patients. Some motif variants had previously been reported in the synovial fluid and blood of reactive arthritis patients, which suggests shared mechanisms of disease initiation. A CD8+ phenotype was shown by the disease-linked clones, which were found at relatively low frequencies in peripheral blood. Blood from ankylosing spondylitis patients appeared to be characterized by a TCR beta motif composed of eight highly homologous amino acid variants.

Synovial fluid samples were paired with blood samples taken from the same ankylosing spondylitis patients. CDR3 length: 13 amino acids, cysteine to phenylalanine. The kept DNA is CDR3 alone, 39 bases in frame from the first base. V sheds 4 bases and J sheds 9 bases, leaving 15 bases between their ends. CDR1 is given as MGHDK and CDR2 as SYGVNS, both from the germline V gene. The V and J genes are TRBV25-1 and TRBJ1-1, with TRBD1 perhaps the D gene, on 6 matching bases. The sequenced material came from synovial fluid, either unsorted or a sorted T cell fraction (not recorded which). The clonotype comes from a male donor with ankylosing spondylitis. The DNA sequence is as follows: TGTGCCAGCAGTGGAGGGGGAGGAGTTAAAGCTTTCTTT. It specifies CASSGGGGVKAFF.